This T cell receptor beta chain was recorded in a study of siplizumab effects on memory and regulatory T cells. Assay used: immunoSEQ multiplex PCR; TCRdb lists only in-frame clones, some missing. In the table there are roughly 68,000 clones, approximately 96% of which are singletons. The CDR3 is 12 amino acids. The germline V gene encodes CDR1 SGHNT and CDR2 YYREEE (reference sequence). The V gene end was trimmed by 4 bases and the J gene end by 5 bases; junction bases not matched to a gene: 2. The material sequenced was naive CD8+ T cells sorted from blood. The TCR was taken from a human donor in good health. The chain links TRBV5-4 to TRBJ2-5, with 7 bases identical to TRBD2. CDR3 residues: CASSRGDETQYF. CDR3 nucleotide sequence: TGTGCCAGCAGCCGGGGGGACGAGACCCAGTACTTC.